The rows below give T cell receptor beta chains drawn from one sample of a study of shared clonotypes between healthy human individuals. Some clones are missing from TCRdb's copy, which holds only in-frame ones; the method was immunoSEQ multiplex PCR. Of roughly 1,500,000 clones listed, 97% to 99% are singletons. The sequencing input was naive CD4+ T cells sorted from blood. The receptors shown here come from a man younger than 40 in good health. Each CDR3 is given with its conserved first and last residue. D genes are given only for firm matches. Clone size is shown for a subset of rows, as once, few, many or a class of expanded clone.

J gene | D gene | clone size | V gene | CDR3 protein | CDR3 DNA
TRBJ2-3 | NA | once | TRBV6-4 | CASSEGWGTDTQYF | TGTGCCAGCAGTGAGGGCTGGGGAACAGATACGCAGTATTTT
TRBJ2-6 | TRBD1 | NA | TRBV9 | CASSGPDRGTSGANVLTF | TGTGCCAGCAGCGGGCCGGACAGGGGTACCTCTGGGGCCAACGTCCTGACTTTC
TRBJ2-1 | TRBD2 | NA | TRBV18 | CASQPSGRSYNEQFF | TGTGCCAGCCAACCTAGCGGGAGGTCCTACAATGAGCAGTTCTTC
TRBJ1-2 | NA | once | TRBV25-1 | CASSESRIYGYTF | TGTGCCAGCAGTGAATCACGGATCTATGGCTACACCTTC
TRBJ2-7 | NA | NA | TRBV28 | CASSAGEGRNKYF | TGTGCCAGCAGTGCAGGGGAGGGTCGCAACAAGTACTTC
TRBJ2-2 | TRBD1 | NA | TRBV15 | CATSPTGDGIGELFF | TGTGCCACCAGTCCCACAGGGGATGGAATCGGGGAGCTGTTTTTT
TRBJ1-1 | NA | NA | TRBV5-1 | CASSSSAQGSFEAFF | TGCGCCAGCAGTAGTTCTGCCCAGGGGAGTTTCGAAGCTTTCTTT
TRBJ2-1 | NA | NA | TRBV5-1 | CASSLVGRYNEQFF | TGCGCCAGCAGCTTGGTTGGTAGGTACAATGAGCAGTTCTTC
TRBJ1-5 | NA | NA | TRBV7-9 | CASSLAGRGVQPQHF | TGTGCCAGCAGCTTAGCGGGCAGGGGTGTTCAGCCCCAGCATTTT
TRBJ1-2 | NA | NA | TRBV7-2 | CASSLVSGPGGYTF | TGTGCCAGCAGCTTAGTATCAGGGCCCGGTGGCTACACCTTC
TRBJ2-2 | TRBD2 | NA | TRBV5-4 | CASSLGTSGRFTGELFF | TGTGCCAGCAGCTTGGGAACTAGCGGGAGATTTACCGGGGAGCTGTTTTTT
TRBJ2-7 | NA | NA | TRBV6-1 | CASIRVDEQYF | TGTGCCAGCATTAGGGTTGACGAGCAGTACTTC
TRBJ1-2 | NA | NA | TRBV14 | CASSQNNYGYTF | TGTGCCAGCAGCCAGAATAACTATGGCTACACCTTC
TRBJ2-1 | TRBD2 | NA | TRBV5-4 | CASSLGSVRERNEQFF | TGTGCCAGCAGCTTGGGCAGCGTGCGGGAGCGCAATGAGCAGTTCTTC
TRBJ1-4 | NA | NA | TRBV4-1 | CASSQALGKLFF | TGCGCCAGCAGCCAAGCCCTGGGGAAACTGTTTTTT
TRBJ2-7 | NA | NA | TRBV9 | CASSVVKPQYF | TGTGCCAGCAGCGTAGTGAAACCGCAGTACTTC
TRBJ2-5 | NA | once | TRBV5-1 | CASSLTGSTRETQYF | TGCGCCAGCAGCTTGACAGGGAGTACTAGGGAGACCCAGTACTTC
TRBJ1-3 | TRBD1 | NA | TRBV28 | CASSLSRGQGAGNTIYF | TGTGCCAGCAGTTTAAGCAGAGGACAGGGGGCTGGAAACACCATATATTTT
TRBJ2-7 | TRBD1 | NA | TRBV5-1 | CASSRGQGRYEQYF | TGCGCCAGCAGCCGAGGACAGGGTCGATACGAGCAGTACTTC
TRBJ1-5 | NA | NA | TRBV5-1 | CASSSEGGSNQPQHF | TGCGCCAGCAGCTCCGAGGGGGGGAGCAATCAGCCCCAGCATTTT
TRBJ2-7 | TRBD1 | NA | TRBV5-1 | CASSTGGTGTYEQYF | TGCGCCAGCAGCACTGGCGGGACAGGAACCTACGAGCAGTACTTC
TRBJ1-2 | NA | NA | TRBV7-9 | CASSLGGVAFDGYTF | TGTGCCAGCAGCTTAGGGGGGGTTGCTTTCGATGGCTACACCTTC
TRBJ2-1 | NA | NA | TRBV28 | CASSLGAAVAYNEQFF | TGTGCCAGCAGTTTGGGAGCGGCAGTGGCCTACAATGAGCAGTTCTTC
TRBJ2-3 | TRBD2 | NA | TRBV5-4 | CASSVRAGGADTQYF | TGTGCCAGCAGCGTCAGAGCGGGAGGGGCAGATACGCAGTATTTT
TRBJ2-1 | TRBD2 | NA | TRBV7-8 | CASSLGLAANEQFF | TGTGCCAGCAGCTTAGGGCTAGCGGCCAATGAGCAGTTCTTC
TRBJ2-7 | NA | NA | TRBV29-1 | CSVDGRAYEQYF | TGCAGCGTTGACGGCAGGGCCTACGAGCAGTACTTC
TRBJ2-7 | TRBD2 | once | TRBV7-2 | CASSTRAGAYEQYF | TGTGCCAGCAGCACCAGGGCGGGAGCCTACGAGCAGTACTTC